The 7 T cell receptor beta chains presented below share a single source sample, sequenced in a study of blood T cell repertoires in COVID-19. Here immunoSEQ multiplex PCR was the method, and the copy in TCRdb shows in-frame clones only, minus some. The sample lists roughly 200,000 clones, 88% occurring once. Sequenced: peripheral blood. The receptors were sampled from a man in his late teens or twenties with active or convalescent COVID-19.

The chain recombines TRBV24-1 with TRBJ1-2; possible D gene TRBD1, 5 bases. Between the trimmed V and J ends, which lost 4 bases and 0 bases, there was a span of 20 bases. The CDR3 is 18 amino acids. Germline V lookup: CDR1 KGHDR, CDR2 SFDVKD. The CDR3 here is CATSDSRGRGETNYGYTF. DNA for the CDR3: TGTGCCACCAGTGACTCCCGCGGGAGGGGCGAAACTAACTATGGCTACACCTTC.

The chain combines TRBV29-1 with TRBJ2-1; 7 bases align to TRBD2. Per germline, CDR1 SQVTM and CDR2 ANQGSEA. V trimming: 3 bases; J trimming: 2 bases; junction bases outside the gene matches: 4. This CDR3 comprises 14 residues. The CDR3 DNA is TGCAGCGTTGAGGGGACTATCACCTACAATGAGCAGTTCTTC. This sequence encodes CSVEGTITYNEQFF.

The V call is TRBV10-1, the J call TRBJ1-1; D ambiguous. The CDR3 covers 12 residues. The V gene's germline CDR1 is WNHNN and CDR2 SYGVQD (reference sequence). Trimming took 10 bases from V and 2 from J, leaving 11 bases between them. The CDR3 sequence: CAILTVNTEAFF. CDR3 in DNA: TGCGCCATCCTTACAGTAAACACTGAAGCTTTCTTT.

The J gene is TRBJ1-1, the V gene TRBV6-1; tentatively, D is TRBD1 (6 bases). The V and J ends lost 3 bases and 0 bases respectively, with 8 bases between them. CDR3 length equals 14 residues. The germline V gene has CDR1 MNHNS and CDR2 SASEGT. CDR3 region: CASSEGALNTEAFF. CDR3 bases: TGTGCCAGCAGTGAGGGGGCTCTGAACACTGAAGCTTTCTTT.

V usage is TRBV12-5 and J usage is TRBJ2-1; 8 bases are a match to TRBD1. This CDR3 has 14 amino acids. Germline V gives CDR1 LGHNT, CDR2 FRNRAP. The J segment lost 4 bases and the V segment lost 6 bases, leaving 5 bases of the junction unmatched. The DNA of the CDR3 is TGTGCTAGTGGGCCGGGACAGGTTTACAATGAGCAGTTCTTC. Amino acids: CASGPGQVYNEQFF.

The CDR3 region is CASSQISGNTIYF. In DNA, the CDR3 is TGTGCCAGCAGCCAAATATCTGGAAACACCATATATTTT. The chain uses TRBV14 and TRBJ1-3, with D unresolved. The germline CDR1 and CDR2 sequences are SGHDN and FVKESK. Trimming stripped 2 bases from V and 1 base from J, with 3 bases between. This CDR3 spans 13 amino acids.

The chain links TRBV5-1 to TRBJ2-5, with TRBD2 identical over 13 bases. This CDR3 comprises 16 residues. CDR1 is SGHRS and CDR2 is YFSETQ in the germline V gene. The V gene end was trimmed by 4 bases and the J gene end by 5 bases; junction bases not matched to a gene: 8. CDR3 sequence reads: CASSVGLAGVGETQYF. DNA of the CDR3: TGCGCCAGCAGCGTCGGACTAGCGGGAGTTGGGGAGACCCAGTACTTC.